Included here is one T cell receptor (beta chain) sequence, with context. The antigen remains unidentified. This record belongs to a study of T cells in localized non-small cell lung cancer. Study-wide findings and caveats: Adjacent lung held a median around 56 of the top 100 tumor clones.

Sequencing used immunoSEQ multiplex PCR; TCRdb keeps in-frame clones, though not all of them. The sample yields about 21,000 clones, about 88% seen once. Germline-derived CDR1 and CDR2 are SQVTM and ANQGSEA. V was pared by 6 bases and J by 6 bases, with 13 bases between. The CDR3 consists of 12 residues. The source of this sequence is a man aged 35 to 69 with stage I lung adenocarcinoma. The V and J genes are TRBV29-1 and TRBJ2-3, with a tentative D call TRBD1 (6 bases). The material sequenced was peripheral blood, taken before any cancer treatment. CDR3 sequence: CSVGTLADTQYF. The CDR3 DNA is TGCAGCGTCGGGACATTAGCGGATACGCAGTATTTT.